Sequencing of this T cell receptor (beta chain) was carried out in a study of chemoradiotherapy in HPV16-positive cancers. Study at large: A couple of HPV16-positive patients' cells yielded candidate HPV-specific clones and common motifs.

Samples were taken several times over chemoradiotherapy. Whole-study results and caveats: Candidate HPV-specific clones and E7-related TCR motifs grew in tumor during treatment. HPV-specific T cells were functionally defined from only a couple of HPV16-positive patients.

About this clone: Its target is unknown.

Method: immunoSEQ multiplex PCR; TCRdb's copy keeps in-frame clones and lacks some. The repertoire holds roughly 32,000 clones, with about 89% as singletons. The CDR3 spans 15 residues. The V gene's germline CDR1 is SEHNR and CDR2 FQNEAQ (reference sequence). Deletions cut 1 base from V and 0 bases from J, with 9 bases between. The clonotype originates from a human donor with HPV-associated anogenital cancer. This specimen consisted of blood, obtained from a patient who underwent chemoradiotherapy. The rearrangement joins TRBV7-9 to TRBJ1-2; no reliable D call. Written as DNA, the CDR3 is TGTGCCAGCAGCTTAGAGGTGACGGCTAACTATGGCTACACCTTC. Amino acids: CASSLEVTANYGYTF.